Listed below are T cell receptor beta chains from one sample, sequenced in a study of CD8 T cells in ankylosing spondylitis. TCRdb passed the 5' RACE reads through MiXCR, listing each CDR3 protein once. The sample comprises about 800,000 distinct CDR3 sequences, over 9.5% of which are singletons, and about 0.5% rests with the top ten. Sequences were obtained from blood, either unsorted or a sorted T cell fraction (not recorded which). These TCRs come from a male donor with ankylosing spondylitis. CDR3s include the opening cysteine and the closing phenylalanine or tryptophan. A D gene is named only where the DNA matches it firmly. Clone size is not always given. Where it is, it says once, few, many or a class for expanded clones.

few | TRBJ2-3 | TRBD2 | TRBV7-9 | TGTGCCAGCAGCTTATTCTCTGGCGGGAGCCTTGAAGATACGCAGTATTTT | CASSLFSGGSLEDTQYF
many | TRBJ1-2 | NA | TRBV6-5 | TGTGCCAGCAGTTATAATCTTGGTTGGTCTAACTATGGCTACACCTTC | CASSYNLGWSNYGYTF
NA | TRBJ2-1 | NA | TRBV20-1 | TGCAGTGCAAACCGGGGGTACAATGAGCAGTTCTTC | CSANRGYNEQFF
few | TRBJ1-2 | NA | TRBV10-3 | TGTGCCATCAGTGTCGACAGGCTTGAGGGCTACACCTTC | CAISVDRLEGYTF
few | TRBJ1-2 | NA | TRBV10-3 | TGTGCCATCAGGGCCCAGGGAGTCGACTATGGCTACACCTTC | CAIRAQGVDYGYTF
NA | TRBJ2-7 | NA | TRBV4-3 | TGCGCCAGCAGCCAAGAGTTCTGGGGCCCCGAGCAGTACTTC | CASSQEFWGPEQYF
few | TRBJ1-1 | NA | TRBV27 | TGTGCCAGCAGTTTACGGGGGAAGGGGACTGAAGCTTTCTTT | CASSLRGKGTEAFF
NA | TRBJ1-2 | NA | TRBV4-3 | TGCGCCAGCAGCGCGGTACAGGAATCTGGCTACACCTTC | CASSAVQESGYTF
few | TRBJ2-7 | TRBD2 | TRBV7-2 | TGTGCCAGCAGCTATTGGACTAGCGGGATCTACGAGCAGTACTTC | CASSYWTSGIYEQYF
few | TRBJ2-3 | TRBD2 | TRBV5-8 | TGTGCCAGCAGCACGGGACTAGCAGGCACAGATACGCAGTATTTT | CASSTGLAGTDTQYF
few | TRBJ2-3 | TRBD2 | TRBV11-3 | TGTGCCAGCAGCTTAGATCGGGGGGAAGATACGCAGTATTTT | CASSLDRGEDTQYF
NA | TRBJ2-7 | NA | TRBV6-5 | TGTGCCAGCAGTTATGAGAGGGGTGGTTACGAGCAGTACTTC | CASSYERGGYEQYF
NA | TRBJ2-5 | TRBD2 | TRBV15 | TGTGCCACCAGCACCCTAGCGGGAAGGGCCCAGTACTTC | CATSTLAGRAQYF
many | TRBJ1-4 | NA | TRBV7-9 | TGTGCCAGCAGCCAAAACGGGGCTAGGGAAAAACTGTTTTTT | CASSQNGAREKLFF
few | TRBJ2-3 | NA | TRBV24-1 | TGTGCCACCAGTGATATGGGGCGGGGCACAGATACGCAGTATTTT | CATSDMGRGTDTQYF
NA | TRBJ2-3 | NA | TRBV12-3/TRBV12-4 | TGTGCCAGCAGTTTTCCCGGGGGTGGGCTCACAGATACGCAGTATTTT | CASSFPGGGLTDTQYF
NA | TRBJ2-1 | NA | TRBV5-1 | TGCGCCAGCAGCTTGTCCCTAGCCGACGGGAATGAGCAGTTCTTC | CASSLSLADGNEQFF
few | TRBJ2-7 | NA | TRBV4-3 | TGCGCCAGCAGCCAAGACAAGAACGCCTACGCTGGCGAGCAGTACTTC | CASSQDKNAYAGEQYF
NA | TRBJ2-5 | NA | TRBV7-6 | TGTGCCAGCAGCTTAAGCCAGGGGCGAGAGACCCAGTACTTC | CASSLSQGRETQYF
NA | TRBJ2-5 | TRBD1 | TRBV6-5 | TGTGCCAGCAGTCACGACAGGGAGCAAGAGACCCAGTACTTC | CASSHDREQETQYF
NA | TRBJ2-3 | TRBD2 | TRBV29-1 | TGCAGCGGCCGGGGGGCGGGGGGCCCCACAGATACGCAGTATTTT | CSGRGAGGPTDTQYF
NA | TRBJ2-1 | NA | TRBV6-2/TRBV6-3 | TGTGCCAGCACCCCAGGGGGGGGATACAATGAGCAGTTCTTC | CASTPGGGYNEQFF
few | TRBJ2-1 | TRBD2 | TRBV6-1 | TGTGCCAGCAGTGAAATTTATGGGCTAGTTTTCGGCGGGAGAGGCAATGAGCAGTTCTTC | CASSEIYGLVFGGRGNEQFF
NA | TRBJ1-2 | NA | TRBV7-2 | TGTGCCAGCAGCTTAACTCGATACTATGGCTACACCTTC | CASSLTRYYGYTF
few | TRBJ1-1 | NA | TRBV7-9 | TGTGCCAGCAGCTTAAAAGGACACTCGAGCACTGAAGCTTTCTTT | CASSLKGHSSTEAFF
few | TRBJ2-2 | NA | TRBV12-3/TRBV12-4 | TGTGCCAGCAGTTACACTACGAACACCGGGGAGCTGTTTTTT | CASSYTTNTGELFF